The clone carrying this TCR beta chain is deemed medium-sized. What it recognizes is unknown. The CDR3 spans 17 residues. With V trimmed by 0 bases and J by 2 bases, 7 bases remained unmatched. The germline V gene has CDR1 SGHRS and CDR2 YFSETQ. This entry belongs to a study of beta chain bispecific antibodies for T cell cancers. The wider study: HPB-ALL carried surface TRBV5-5, while Jurkat carried TRBV12-3. Points from the study as a whole: Normal T cells contributed less of the targeted TRBV signal than the leukemia cells did.

Clonotypes were quantified using unique molecular identifier barcodes. From the 5' RACE reads, TCRdb called clonotypes with MiXCR, one entry per CDR3 protein. The profile covers about 9,600 distinct CDR3 sequences, with around 2.2% appearing a single time and 66% taken by the ten largest. T cells were expanded from blood mononuclear cells for about three days with anti-CD3 OKT3 or CD3/CD28 beads. This TCR was recovered from a human donor in good health. Some clones in this sample may be carry-over from other donors' samples. Material: T cells from a healthy donor cultured with Jurkat leukemia cells, obtained from a culture containing an anti-CD19 bispecific antibody. This sequence joins TRBV5-1 and TRBJ1-5; 8 bases line up with TRBD1. The CDR3 sequence: CASSLGPGGRGNQPQHF. The CDR3 DNA reads as TGCGCCAGCAGCTTGGGGCCAGGGGGCCGGGGCAATCAGCCCCAGCATTTT.